This passage covers 28 T cell receptor beta chains from one sample sequenced in a study of blood T cell repertoires in COVID-19. Only in-frame clones appear in the TCRdb table, and some are missing; sequencing was by immunoSEQ multiplex PCR. This sample has about 280,000 clones, with approximately 86% found just once. The material sequenced was peripheral blood. These receptors all come from a man aged 40-49 years with active or convalescent COVID-19.

This chain joins TRBV27 and TRBJ2-3; TRBD2 matches 9 bases. The CDR3 runs 15 residues. Germline loops: CDR1 MNHEY, CDR2 SMNVEV (reference sequence). The V and J ends lost 5 bases and 6 bases, in that order; junction bases with no gene match: 9. The CDR3 DNA reads TGTGCCAGCAGTCCCCTAAGCGGGGGGAGGGATACGCAGTATTTT. It codes for CASSPLSGGRDTQYF.

The chain has TRBV28 and TRBJ1-6; 7 bases are shared with TRBD1. Per germline, CDR1 MDHEN and CDR2 SYDVKM. Trimming removed 1 base from V and 14 bases from J; junction bases left unmatched: 11. The CDR3 length is 15 residues. CDR3 sequence (DNA): TGTGCCAGCAGTTTATCTAGGGCAGGGGGTCAATCCCTCCACTTT. Translating it yields CASSLSRAGGQSLHF.

This clone came up a few times. The rearrangement joins TRBV19 to TRBJ1-2; D uncertain. Per the germline V gene, CDR1 is LNHDA and CDR2 is SQIVND (reference sequence). V lost 4 bases and J lost 6, with 24 bases in between. This CDR3 has 17 amino acids. The CDR3 bases are TGTGCCAGTAGTAGTCGGGATAGACCCATAGTAGCCGATGGCTACACCTTC. The encoded protein is CASSSRDRPIVADGYTF.

This chain uses TRBV28 with TRBJ1-5; tentatively, D is TRBD1 (6 bases). Germline-derived CDR1 and CDR2 are MDHEN and SYDVKM. Between the trimmed V and J ends, which lost 11 bases and 1 base, there was a span of 15 bases. This CDR3 has 14 residues. The CDR3: CACQQGMSNQPQHF. In nucleotides, the CDR3 is TGTGCCTGCCAACAGGGAATGAGCAATCAGCCCCAGCATTTT.

The chain uses TRBV7-2 and TRBJ2-1, with 7 positions matching TRBD1. The junction had 6 bases not matched to a gene; V was cut back by 1 base and J by 6 bases. CDR3 length: 15 residues. Per germline, CDR1 SGHTA and CDR2 FQGNSA. The CDR3 DNA sequence: TGTGCCAGCAGCTTAGGCCCACAGGGGTTCAATGAGCAGTTCTTC. Translation gives CASSLGPQGFNEQFF.

The rearrangement joins TRBV6-1 to TRBJ1-6; possible D gene TRBD1, 5 bases. Germline-derived CDR1 and CDR2 are MNHNS and SASEGT. The CDR3 totals 15 residues. The V end lost 1 base, the J end lost 9 bases, and 13 bases lay between the germline ends. This chain's CDR3 is CASSEERGSGSPLHF. CDR3 sequence (DNA): TGTGCCAGCAGTGAAGAACGGGGGTCGGGTTCACCCCTCCACTTT.

This clone showed up just once. The CDR3 nucleotides read TGCAGCGCGGACAGTCCTGACACTGAAGCTTTCTTT. Translating it yields CSADSPDTEAFF. The chain links TRBV29-1 to TRBJ1-1; D might be TRBD1 (6 bases). Germline values: CDR1 SQVTM, CDR2 ANQGSEA. Trimming took 7 bases from V and 3 from J, leaving 12 bases between them. CDR3 size: 12 residues.

The chain uses TRBV11-3 and TRBJ2-3, with 7 bases matching TRBD2. V was pared by 5 bases and J by 3 bases, with 11 bases of the junction left unmatched. The CDR3 is made up of 16 amino acids. Germline V CDR1 and CDR2: SGHNT, YENEEA. CDR3 in amino acids: CASSPSRGSGTDTQYF. The CDR3 DNA sequence: TGTGCCAGCAGCCCCAGTCGGGGTAGCGGGACAGATACGCAGTATTTT.

This chain uses TRBV5-8 with TRBJ1-5; 7 bases line up with TRBD1. The J segment lost 3 bases and the V segment lost 4 bases, leaving 4 bases of the junction unmatched. CDR1 SGHTS and CDR2 YDEGEE come from the germline V gene. The CDR3 contains 14 residues. In DNA form, the CDR3 reads TGTGCCAGCAGCCGCAGGGGGGACAATCAGCCCCAGCATTTT. It yields the protein CASSRRGDNQPQHF.

This chain connects TRBV7-6 to TRBJ2-3, with 9 bases fitting TRBD2. CDR1 SGHVS and CDR2 FNYEAQ come from the germline V gene. The CDR3 totals 15 residues. The J segment lost 5 bases and the V segment lost 0 bases, leaving 3 bases of the junction unmatched. The CDR3 DNA reads as TGTGCCAGCAGCTTAGCGGGGACTAGCCTAGATACGCAGTATTTT. It specifies CASSLAGTSLDTQYF. Combining the CDR3 with reference TRBV7-6 and TRBJ2-3 gives the whole variable domain GAGVSQSPRYKVTKRGQDVALRCDPISGHVSLYWYRQALGQGPEFLTYFNYEAQQDKSGLPNDRFSAERPEGSISTLTIQRTEQRDSAMYRCASSLAGTSLDTQYFGPGTRLTVL.

This chain uses TRBV28 with TRBJ2-6; D is unclear. Between the trimmed V and J ends, which lost 6 bases and 0 bases, there was a span of 12 bases. This CDR3 region has 16 residues. Germline V lookup: CDR1 MDHEN, CDR2 SYDVKM. The CDR3 region has the DNA TGTGCCAGCAGCCTTTATGTAGTCTCTGGGGCCAACGTCCTGACTTTC. This encodes CASSLYVVSGANVLTF.

Notes on this clone: A junction end diverges from the germline sequence, so it may reflect a read error. This sequence joins TRBV12-5 and TRBJ2-4; D not resolved. Germline V gene data show CDR1 as LGHNT and CDR2 as FRNRAP. The CDR3 runs to 14 residues. The CDR3: CASGLAPAIELPNF. DNA of the CDR3: TGTGCTAGTGGTTTGGCCCCTGCCATTGAACTGCCAAACTTC.

The chain uses TRBV7-6 and TRBJ1-1; 8 bases line up with TRBD1. V shed 5 bases, J shed 1 base, and the junction held 3 bases outside the gene matches. The CDR3 extends over 14 amino acids. Germline values: CDR1 SGHVS, CDR2 FNYEAQ. The CDR3 sequence is CASSDGQGNTEAFF. The CDR3 DNA reads as TGTGCCAGCAGCGACGGACAGGGGAACACTGAAGCTTTCTTT.

As concerns this clone: The same CDR3 also results from other DNA sequences found in this sample. The chain is built from TRBV7-9 and TRBJ2-3; unclear D gene. This CDR3 has 11 amino acids. Looked up from germline, CDR1 is SEHNR and CDR2 is FQNEAQ (reference sequence). V lost 6 bases to trimming and J lost 6 bases, with 7 bases between them. CDR3 in DNA: TGTGCCAGCAGTTTGAGGGATACGCAGTATTTT. Translated: CASSLRDTQYF.

This chain joins TRBV30 and TRBJ2-1, with 10 bases identical to TRBD1. V shed 1 base and J 6 bases; nucleotides not matched to a gene: 9. The CDR3 runs to 16 residues. CDR1 and CDR2 (germline): GTSNPN, SVGIG (reference sequence). CDR3 amino acids: CAWSARDRGRSNEQFF. CDR3 nucleotides: TGTGCCTGGAGTGCCCGGGACAGGGGAAGAAGCAATGAGCAGTTCTTC.

V gene TRBV28 combines with J gene TRBJ1-1; 9 nucleotides align to TRBD1. J lost 7 bases, V lost 6 bases, and 12 bases had no gene match. The CDR3 covers 15 residues. Germline CDR1 reads MDHEN; CDR2 reads SYDVKM. The CDR3 nucleotides are TGTGCCAGCAGGGTCCGTACAACAGGGGGCCGTGAAGCTTTCTTT. It specifies CASRVRTTGGREAFF.

This clone appeared a single time. The chain is built from TRBV19 and TRBJ1-5; D call uncertain. The CDR3 totals 15 residues. Trimming shortened V by 0 bases and J by 4 bases, and 10 bases separated the two germline ends. Germline CDR1 and CDR2: LNHDA and SQIVND (reference sequence). The CDR3 protein is CASSIESRVNQPQHF. Written as DNA, the CDR3 is TGTGCCAGTAGTATAGAAAGCCGGGTAAATCAGCCCCAGCATTTT.

The sample holds a few counts of this clone. The V gene is TRBV7-2, the J gene TRBJ2-1; no clear D gene. This CDR3 has 12 amino acids. CDR1 SGHTA and CDR2 FQGNSA come from the germline V gene. V lost 2 bases and J lost 8, with 7 bases in between. CDR3 loop: CASSLFVYEQFF. The CDR3 coding sequence is TGTGCCAGCAGCTTATTTGTCTATGAGCAGTTCTTC.

This clone was recorded only once. The genes are TRBV6-5 and TRBJ1-5; D is unclear. V was cut by 4 bases and J by 9 bases, with 13 bases left in between. From germline, CDR1 is MNHEY and CDR2 SVGAGI. The CDR3 sequence is 13 residues long. CDR3 loop: CASSSHGTGPQHF. The CDR3, as DNA: TGTGCCAGCAGTTCTCACGGCACGGGGCCCCAGCATTTT.

V gene TRBV5-1 combines with J gene TRBJ1-2, with D perhaps matching TRBD1 (5 bases). V was cut by 4 bases and J by 2 bases, with 15 bases left in between. The CDR3 is 15 residues long. The V gene's germline CDR1 is SGHRS and CDR2 YFSETQ. DNA for the CDR3: TGCGCCAGCAGCCCAGGACACGCAACCAACTATGGCTACACCTTC. This sequence encodes CASSPGHATNYGYTF.

The chain couples TRBV30 to TRBJ1-4, with 7 bases identical to TRBD1. J gave up 5 bases and V 8 bases, and 8 bases lay outside the gene matches. This CDR3 is built from 13 residues. Germline V gives CDR1 GTSNPN, CDR2 SVGIG (reference sequence). CDR3 in amino acids: CAERTGPNEKLFF. The CDR3, as DNA: TGTGCCGAACGGACAGGACCAAATGAAAAACTGTTTTTT.

This clone was detected a few times. V is TRBV28 and J is TRBJ1-5; D is perhaps TRBD1 (6 bases). CDR1 is MDHEN and CDR2 is SYDVKM in the germline V gene. The CDR3 covers 14 residues. V lost 6 bases and J lost 0, with 9 bases in between. CDR3 nucleotides: TGTGCCAGCAGGCCAGGGGATAGCAATCAGCCCCAGCATTTT. This encodes CASRPGDSNQPQHF. Full variable domain (outside the CDR3, taken from reference TRBV28 and TRBJ1-5): DVKVTQSSRYLVKRTGEKVFLECVQDMDHENMFWYRQDPGLGLRLIYFSYDVKMKEKGDIPEGYSVSREKKERFSLILESASTNQTSMYLCASRPGDSNQPQHFGDGTRLSIL.

The chain uses TRBV5-8 and TRBJ2-2, with a possible D match to TRBD1 (5 bases). Germline loops: CDR1 SGHTS, CDR2 YDEGEE. V was shortened by 0 bases and J by 4 bases, with 10 bases between the two germline ends. The CDR3 covers 15 residues. CDR3 DNA: TGTGCCAGCAGCTTGGGCAGGGTGCGCACCGGGGAGCTGTTTTTT. It yields the protein CASSLGRVRTGELFF.

The V call is TRBV9, the J call TRBJ1-6; 8 nucleotides align to TRBD1. V lost 0 bases and J lost 7; bases outside the gene matches: 0. CDR1 is SGDLS and CDR2 is YYNGEE in the germline V gene. This CDR3 has 14 residues. CDR3 nucleotide sequence: TGTGCCAGCAGCGTAGGACAGGGGAATTCACCCCTCCACTTT. Residues: CASSVGQGNSPLHF.

The chain employs TRBV30 and TRBJ2-7, with a weak D call TRBD2 (6 bases). Germline values: CDR1 GTSNPN, CDR2 SVGIG (reference sequence). The CDR3 consists of 13 residues. V was cut by 3 bases and J by 2 bases, with 11 bases left in between. The CDR3 protein is CAWRIGGTYEQYF. The CDR3 DNA reads as TGTGCCTGGAGAATTGGCGGGACCTACGAGCAGTACTTC.

The V call is TRBV6-2 or TRBV6-3, the J call TRBJ2-7, with 9 bases identical to TRBD2. The trim removed 0 bases at V and 5 bases at J, leaving 14 bases unmatched. Germline V gene data show CDR1 as MNHEY and CDR2 as SVGEGT. The CDR3 has 18 amino acids. CDR3 in DNA: TGTGCCAGCAGTTACTCCCCGATTCGGGCTAGCGGGGACCACGAGCAGTACTTC. Encoded protein: CASSYSPIRASGDHEQYF.

The chain links TRBV6-5 to TRBJ2-3; D may be TRBD2 (7 bases). This CDR3 has 15 amino acids. V was clipped by 4 bases and J by 0 bases, with 11 bases between them. Germline values: CDR1 MNHEY, CDR2 SVGAGI. In nucleotides, the CDR3 is TGTGCCAGCAGTTTAGGGGGGGCTAGCACAGATACGCAGTATTTT. Residues: CASSLGGASTDTQYF.

The J gene is TRBJ2-7, the V gene TRBV5-4, with TRBD2 matching over 8 bases. Trimming removed 4 bases from V and 2 bases from J; junction bases left unmatched: 5. CDR1 is SGHNT and CDR2 is YYREEE in the germline V gene (reference sequence). This CDR3 contains 14 residues. CDR3 coding DNA: TGTGCCAGCAGCCATAGCGGGAACGCCTACGAGCAGTACTTC. Translated: CASSHSGNAYEQYF.